These 17 T cell receptor beta chains share one sample of origin, sequenced in a study of cytomegalovirus exposure and HLA in healthy donors. PCR employed 60 Vbeta and 13 Jbeta primers. Measured with immunoSEQ multiplex PCR; TCRdb has only the in-frame clones, and not every one. The sample lists about 190,000 clones, more than 70% occurring once. Specimen: PBMCs. These TCRs come from a man in his thirties or forties in good health and CMV-seropositive.

The chain is built from TRBV18 and TRBJ1-5; D may be TRBD1 (5 bases). The CDR3 is 15 amino acids. Germline V gene lookup returns CDR1 KGHSH and CDR2 LQKENI. The V and J ends lost 2 bases and 3 bases respectively, with 11 bases between them. The CDR3 spells CASSPTGGDNQPQHF. Here the CDR3 DNA reads TGTGCCAGCTCACCAACCGGGGGGGACAATCAGCCCCAGCATTTT.

The chain carries TRBV4-2 and TRBJ1-1, with no clear D. CDR1 and CDR2 from the germline V gene are LGHNA and YNFKEQ. The CDR3 contains 15 residues. V lost 0 bases and J lost 0, with 8 bases in between. CDR3 sequence: CASSQDYEVNTEAFF. DNA for the CDR3: TGTGCCAGCAGCCAAGATTACGAGGTGAACACTGAAGCTTTCTTT.

The gene calls are TRBV2 and TRBJ1-5, with 7 bases fitting TRBD1. Germline V gene data show CDR1 as SNHLY and CDR2 as FYNNEI. V dropped 6 bases and J dropped 0; count of bases not matched to a gene: 8. CDR3 length equals 16 residues. CDR3: CASSDRERTSNQPQHF. CDR3 sequence (DNA): TGTGCCAGCAGCGACAGGGAACGGACTAGCAATCAGCCCCAGCATTTT.

The chain joins TRBV30 to TRBJ2-5, with 7 bases identical to TRBD2. The length of the CDR3 is 15 residues. From germline, CDR1 is GTSNPN and CDR2 SVGIG (reference sequence). Trimming cost V 3 bases and J 3 bases; bases outside gene matches: 10. This CDR3 is CAWSLAGGGEETQYF. CDR3 nucleotides: TGTGCCTGGAGCCTCGCTGGGGGGGGAGAAGAGACCCAGTACTTC.

This clone was detected only once. This chain links TRBV7-9 with TRBJ2-7; 10 bases match TRBD2. Germline V CDR1 and CDR2: SEHNR, FQNEAQ (reference sequence). Trimming at V came to 1 base and at J to 6 bases, leaving 6 bases not matched to a gene. This CDR3 is built from 15 residues. In DNA, the CDR3 is TGTGCCAGCAGCTTAGGGGGGCTAGCGGGAGTCGAGCAGTACTTC. Translation gives CASSLGGLAGVEQYF.

The rearrangement joins TRBV7-9 to TRBJ2-7; 11 bases agree with TRBD2. From germline, CDR1 is SEHNR and CDR2 FQNEAQ (reference sequence). The CDR3 extends over 15 amino acids. V shed 4 bases, J shed 3 bases, and the junction held 5 bases outside the gene matches. The CDR3 sequence: CASSSTSGSNYEQYF. The CDR3 coding sequence is TGTGCCAGCAGCTCAACTAGCGGGAGTAACTACGAGCAGTACTTC.

The chain employs TRBV5-4 and TRBJ1-1; 7 nucleotides agree with TRBD1. This CDR3 contains 14 residues. V lost 4 bases to trimming and J lost 0 bases; unmatched junction nucleotides: 3. The germline V gene encodes CDR1 SGHNT and CDR2 YYREEE (reference sequence). This CDR3 reads CASSRGQLNTEAFF. The CDR3 DNA reads as TGTGCCAGCAGCCGGGGACAGCTGAACACTGAAGCTTTCTTT.

This clone has only a few counts. The rearrangement uses TRBV19 and TRBJ1-2; 8 bases are a match to TRBD1. The J segment lost 1 base and the V segment lost 3 bases, leaving 4 bases of the junction unmatched. This CDR3 region has 15 residues. Per germline, CDR1 LNHDA and CDR2 SQIVND (reference sequence). This CDR3 is CASSIQTGDNYGYTF. Here the CDR3 DNA reads TGTGCCAGTAGTATCCAGACAGGGGATAACTATGGCTACACCTTC.

The rearrangement uses TRBV6-5 and TRBJ2-1; TRBD2 matches 9 bases. The J segment lost 8 bases and the V segment lost 2 bases, leaving 7 bases of the junction unmatched. Germline lookup yields CDR1 MNHEY and CDR2 SVGAGI. The CDR3 has 15 amino acids. Here the CDR3 reads CASSYPAGGFHEQFF. The CDR3 DNA reads TGTGCCAGCAGTTACCCAGCGGGGGGTTTCCATGAGCAGTTCTTC.

The rearrangement links TRBV10-3 to TRBJ2-1, with TRBD1 as a possible D gene (6 bases). Trimming shortened V by 3 bases and J by 6 bases, and 15 bases separated the two germline ends. Germline V lookup: CDR1 ENHRY, CDR2 SYGVKD. The CDR3 is made up of 15 amino acids. As DNA, the CDR3 is TGTGCCATCAGTGAACTAGGGGGAGAGGTCAATGAGCAGTTCTTC. It encodes CAISELGGEVNEQFF.

Comments on this clone: Germline is not matched at one junction end, which may reflect a read error. The rearrangement joins TRBV7-7 to TRBJ2-2; 7 nucleotides match TRBD2. Germline V lookup: CDR1 SSHAT, CDR2 FNYEAQ (reference sequence). This CDR3 region has 15 residues. The DNA for the CDR3 is TGTGCTAGCAGCTTAACGGGGGGGAACACCGGGGAGCTGTTTTTT. Amino acids: CASSLTGGNTGELFF.

The CDR3 here is CASSQGLAEPSYEQYF. As DNA, the CDR3 is TGCGCCAGCAGTCAAGGACTAGCGGAGCCCTCCTACGAGCAGTACTTC. The V gene is TRBV23-1, the J gene TRBJ2-7; 10 positions match TRBD2. TRBV23-1 counts as an open reading frame of uncertain function. V gave up 2 bases and J gave up 0 bases; unmatched junction bases: 4. The CDR3 contains 16 residues.

CDR3 residues: CASSLVAGGPHEQFF. In nucleotides, the CDR3 is TGTGCCAGCAGCTTAGTAGCGGGAGGGCCCCATGAGCAGTTCTTC. This chain uses TRBV7-2 with TRBJ2-1; TRBD2 aligns across 11 bases. Germline V gives CDR1 SGHTA, CDR2 FQGNSA. V shed 1 base, J shed 8 bases, and the junction held 4 bases outside the gene matches. This CDR3 has 15 amino acids. Variable domain in full (rest from reference TRBV7-2 and TRBJ2-1): GAGVSQSPSNKVTEKGKDVELRCDPISGHTALYWYRQSLGQGLEFLIYFQGNSAPDKSGLPSDRFSAERTGGSVSTLTIQRTQQEDSAVYLCASSLVAGGPHEQFFGPGTRLTVL.

This chain links TRBV7-9 with TRBJ2-1; D is uncertain. With 5 bases removed from V and 6 bases from J, the gap between germline ends came to 11 bases. Germline CDR1 SEHNR, CDR2 FQNEAQ (reference sequence). This CDR3 contains 13 residues. The CDR3 DNA is TGTGCCAGCAGCGTCGTGAGCTCCAATGAGCAGTTCTTC. Amino acids: CASSVVSSNEQFF.

This clone has a handful of counts. This chain uses TRBV30 with TRBJ1-5, with D perhaps matching TRBD1 (6 bases). The germline V gene encodes CDR1 GTSNPN and CDR2 SVGIG (reference sequence). This CDR3 has 13 residues. V lost 2 bases to trimming and J lost 6 bases, with 11 bases between them. The CDR3 region is CAWSTGSTQPQHF. The CDR3 nucleotides read TGTGCCTGGAGTACAGGGAGTACTCAGCCCCAGCATTTT.

The chain joins TRBV7-2 to TRBJ2-5; TRBD2 agrees at 7 bases. The germline CDR1 and CDR2 sequences are SGHTA and FQGNSA. The V segment lost 4 bases and the J segment 5 bases; nucleotides outside the gene matches: 4. The CDR3 sequence is 13 residues long. The CDR3 loop reads CASSSRRGETQYF. CDR3 bases: TGTGCCAGCAGCTCGCGGCGGGGGGAGACCCAGTACTTC.

The V and J genes are TRBV7-2 and TRBJ1-1; D is undetermined. The CDR3 contains 13 residues. Germline V gene lookup returns CDR1 SGHTA and CDR2 FQGNSA. With 5 bases removed from V and 2 bases from J, the gap between germline ends came to 9 bases. The CDR3, as DNA: TGTGCCAGCAGCATAAGCGAAAACACTGAAGCTTTCTTT. Translated: CASSISENTEAFF.